This T cell receptor beta chain comes out of a study of blood T cell repertoires in COVID-19. At the level of the study: T cells, B-cell-depleted T cells, or PBMCs supplied cDNA or gDNA.

This CDR3 contains 14 residues. CDR1 and CDR2 (germline): LNHDA, SQIVND (reference sequence). The V end was cut by 7 bases, the J end by 2 bases, with 14 bases between. Original processing methods: The authors estimated nucleated cell counts from reference gene primer amplification. Sequencing used immunoSEQ multiplex PCR; TCRdb keeps in-frame clones, though not all of them. The V and J calls and clone size are taken from that table; D and trimming were inferred from the DNA. The table includes over 200,000 clones, approximately 90% detected once. This chain uses TRBV19 with TRBJ1-2; TRBD1 is a possible D gene (5 bases). The sequence was collected from a man under 40 with COVID-19, enrolled during active disease. Sequenced material: peripheral blood. The CDR3 nucleotides read TGTGCCAGTATGGGTTGGGGCCGAAACTATGGCTACACCTTC. Protein product: CASMGWGRNYGYTF. The full variable domain, with the rest looked up from reference TRBV19 and TRBJ1-2, is DGGITQSPKYLFRKEGQNVTLSCEQNLNHDAMYWYRQDPGQGLRLIYYSQIVNDFQKGDIAEGYSVSREKKESFPLTVTSAQKNPTAFYLCASMGWGRNYGYTFGSGTRLTVV.